This TCR beta chain was profiled in a study of blood T cell repertoires in COVID-19. Study at large: The samples span acute and convalescent COVID-19 from the United States, Italy and Spain. Sources were T cells, B-cell-depleted T cells, or PBMCs; the material itself was cDNA or gDNA.

Authors' analysis steps: Reference gene primers were amplified, and this amplification served to estimate nucleated cell counts. The method was immunoSEQ multiplex PCR; TCRdb's version includes in-frame clones alone and lacks a portion of them. V and J calls plus clone size are reproduced from that table; the DNA served to infer D and trimming. The data hold fewer than 90,000 clones, with more than 60% observed a single time. This CDR3 spans 15 amino acids. Germline values: CDR1 LGHNA, CDR2 YSLEER. J lost 8 bases, V lost 0 bases, and 6 bases had no gene match. This chain links TRBV4-3 with TRBJ1-4; 7 bases agree with TRBD1. The TCR sequence derives from a human donor in a cohort sampled during active COVID-19. The material sequenced was peripheral blood. In DNA form, the CDR3 reads TGCGCCAGCAGCCAAGAAGGGCAGGGGGGAGAAAAACTGTTTTTT. Translated: CASSQEGQGGEKLFF.